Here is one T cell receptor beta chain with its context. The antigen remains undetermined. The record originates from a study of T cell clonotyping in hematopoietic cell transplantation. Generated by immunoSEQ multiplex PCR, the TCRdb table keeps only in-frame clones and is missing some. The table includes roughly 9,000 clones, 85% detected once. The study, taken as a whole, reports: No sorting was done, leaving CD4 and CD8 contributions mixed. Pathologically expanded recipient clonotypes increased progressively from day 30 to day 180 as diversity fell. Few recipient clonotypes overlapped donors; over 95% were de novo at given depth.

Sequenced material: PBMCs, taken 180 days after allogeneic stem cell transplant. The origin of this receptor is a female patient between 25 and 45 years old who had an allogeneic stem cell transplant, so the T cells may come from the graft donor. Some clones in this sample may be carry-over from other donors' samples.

The CDR3 DNA reads as TGTGCCAGCAGTGCCGACATTAATTCACCCCTCCACTTT. This codes for CASSADINSPLHF. The rearrangement joins TRBV2 to TRBJ1-6, with D hard to call. V shed 4 bases and J shed 6 bases, with 7 bases lying between them. This CDR3 comprises 13 residues. Germline loops: CDR1 SNHLY, CDR2 FYNNEI.